Below, 12 T cell receptor beta chains from the same sample are listed, as sequenced in a study of T-cell memory formation after mild COVID-19. TCRdb itself ran the 5' RACE reads through MiXCR, one entry per CDR3 protein. The data show roughly 200,000 distinct CDR3 sequences, around 20% seen once. Sample: PBMCs or a T cell subset sorted from them (not recorded which). The source is an adult woman who had mild COVID-19 (a few samples of this study predate the infection). Cell type and time point are not known.

The V and J genes are TRBV7-2 and TRBJ2-5; TRBD2 matches 7 bases. The CDR3 is made up of 14 amino acids. J was trimmed by 7 bases and V by 0 bases; bases with no gene match: 5. Germline assignment: CDR1 SGHTA and CDR2 FQGNSA. For the CDR3, the DNA is TGTGCCAGCAGCTTAGCAGGCAGGGAGGGGACCCAGTACTTC. This translates into CASSLAGREGTQYF.

This clonotype was seen a few times. The V call is TRBV12-3 or TRBV12-4, the J call TRBJ2-3; D might be TRBD2 (6 bases). V lost 5 bases, J lost 2 bases, and 17 bases lay in between. The CDR3 totals 16 residues. The DNA of the CDR3 is TGTGCCAGCAGTATCAGACTCGGAGGGCCCACAGATACGCAGTATTTT. Translating it yields CASSIRLGGPTDTQYF.

The chain couples TRBV4-2 to TRBJ2-7; 8 nucleotides align to TRBD1. The germline CDR1 and CDR2 sequences are LGHNA and YNFKEQ. The CDR3 sequence is 15 residues long. V trimming: 3 bases; J trimming: 6 bases; junction bases outside the gene matches: 10. The CDR3 coding sequence is TGTGCCAGCAGCCAGACCGGGACAGGAATATTCGAGCAGTACTTC. It specifies CASSQTGTGIFEQYF.

The CDR3 region has the DNA TGCAGCGTTCGGTCTCCCGAGCAGTTCTTC. This translates into CSVRSPEQFF. The V gene is TRBV29-1, the J gene TRBJ2-1, with D hard to call. The CDR3 runs 10 residues. Germline V lookup: CDR1 SQVTM, CDR2 ANQGSEA. The V and J ends lost 5 bases and 10 bases respectively, with 9 bases between them.

This clonotype was seen only a few times. The rearrangement uses TRBV5-5 and TRBJ1-1; D uncertain. CDR3 length equals 13 residues. Germline V CDR1 and CDR2: SGHKS, YYEKEE (reference sequence). The germline V and J ends were trimmed by 1 base and 0 bases, with 4 bases remaining between them. The CDR3 here is CASSLMLNTEAFF. CDR3 nucleotides: TGTGCCAGCAGCTTGATGTTGAACACTGAAGCTTTCTTT.

The DNA of the CDR3 is TGTGCCAGCAGCGCTCCGGGACGCCCCCTTAATGAAAAACTGTTTTTT. Amino acid sequence: CASSAPGRPLNEKLFF. V is TRBV11-3 and J is TRBJ1-4, with a possible D match to TRBD1 (5 bases). Deletions cut 5 bases from V and 4 bases from J, with 17 bases between. CDR3 length equals 16 residues. The germline V gene has CDR1 SGHNT and CDR2 YENEEA.

This clonotype was recorded a few times. The rearrangement joins TRBV7-3 to TRBJ1-1; D not resolved. The V gene lost 5 bases and the J gene lost 1 base, with 11 bases spanning the gap. Germline V gene lookup returns CDR1 SGHTA and CDR2 FQGTGA. This CDR3 comprises 14 residues. The CDR3: CASSPRAGNTEAFF. The CDR3 DNA reads TGTGCCAGCAGCCCAAGGGCAGGGAACACTGAAGCTTTCTTT.

Ten or more counts support this clonotype. This rearrangement joins TRBV9 to TRBJ2-7; D remains unclear. V shed 0 bases and J shed 2 bases, with 12 bases lying between them. The CDR3 runs 15 residues. Germline V CDR1 and CDR2: SGDLS, YYNGEE. DNA of the CDR3: TGTGCCAGCAGCGTAGGGCAGGCCCTCACCTACGAGCAGTACTTC. It specifies CASSVGQALTYEQYF.

V usage is TRBV3-1 and J usage is TRBJ2-3, with TRBD2 identical over 8 bases. Germline-derived CDR1 and CDR2 are LGHDT and YNNKEL (reference sequence). The ends lost 3 bases at V and 3 bases at J; junction bases unmatched: 5. CDR3 length: 15 residues. CDR3 amino acids: CASSQGLVSTDTQYF. CDR3 nucleotide sequence: TGTGCCAGCAGCCAGGGACTAGTGAGTACAGATACGCAGTATTTT.

The chain is built from TRBV6-1 and TRBJ2-7, with 9 bases that match TRBD1. Germline V gene data show CDR1 as MNHNS and CDR2 as SASEGT. Losses at the gene ends were 3 bases for V and 4 bases for J; bases not matched to a gene: 7. The CDR3 is made up of 15 amino acids. The CDR3: CASSDPGTGIYEQYF. CDR3 nucleotides: TGTGCCAGCAGTGATCCCGGGACAGGGATATACGAGCAGTACTTC.

In its sample, this clonotype was seen a few times. The J gene is TRBJ1-2, the V gene TRBV20-1; 7 bases match TRBD1. CDR3 length: 16 residues. V was pared by 0 bases and J by 6 bases, with 13 bases of the junction left unmatched. Per germline, CDR1 DFQATT and CDR2 SNEGSKA (reference sequence). CDR3 loop: CSARDLGRAGGHGYTF. The DNA for the CDR3 is TGCAGTGCTAGAGATCTGGGGAGGGCAGGGGGGCATGGCTACACCTTC.

CDR3 in amino acids: CASSKGPTTGITDTQYF. The CDR3 DNA reads as TGTGCCAGCAGCAAAGGACCAACCACAGGGATTACAGATACGCAGTATTTT. The chain uses TRBV21-1 and TRBJ2-3; TRBD1 is the table's D call and was not checked against the DNA. TRBV21-1 is assigned pseudogene status. This CDR3 has 17 amino acids.